Each of the 8 T cell receptor beta chains below was sequenced from the same sample in a study of graft-versus-host responses after intestinal transplantation. Produced via immunoSEQ multiplex PCR; TCRdb's table is partial and in-frame only. The sample lists about 70,000 clones, nearly 90% occurring once. These receptors' antigens are unknown. The sample in question was unstimulated CD8+ T cells sorted from spleen or lymph node cells, obtained before transplant. The receptors were gathered from a human donor who was the organ donor for an intestinal transplant.

The count of this clone is one. The chain recombines TRBV27 with TRBJ1-2; weak D call: TRBD1 (6 bases). Per germline, CDR1 MNHEY and CDR2 SMNVEV (reference sequence). This CDR3 has 14 amino acids. Deletions cut 4 bases from V and 6 bases from J, with 15 bases between. CDR3: CASSSPGAPHGYTF. CDR3 DNA sequence: TGTGCCAGCAGTTCCCCAGGGGCGCCCCATGGCTACACCTTC.

The genes are TRBV7-9 and TRBJ2-3, with 7 bases aligning to TRBD2. The ends lost 3 bases at V and 1 base at J; junction bases unmatched: 7. Per germline, CDR1 SEHNR and CDR2 FQNEAQ (reference sequence). The CDR3 totals 16 residues. The CDR3 sequence is CASSLPGDYRTDTQYF. The CDR3 DNA reads as TGTGCCAGCAGCTTGCCCGGGGACTACCGCACAGATACGCAGTATTTT.

The chain employs TRBV5-1 and TRBJ1-1; D gene uncertain. The CDR3 covers 15 residues. Germline CDR1 reads SGHRS; CDR2 reads YFSETQ. Trimming pared 2 bases from V and 0 bases from J, leaving 11 bases between. CDR3 protein: CASSLPSILNTEAFF. The CDR3 DNA reads TGCGCCAGCAGCTTACCCTCTATCTTGAACACTGAAGCTTTCTTT.

The chain joins TRBV9 to TRBJ2-3, with no clear D. Germline V gene data show CDR1 as SGDLS and CDR2 as YYNGEE. CDR3 length: 15 amino acids. The V and J ends lost 0 bases and 0 bases respectively, with 8 bases between them. For the CDR3, the DNA is TGTGCCAGCAGCGTAGTAGAGCCTAGCACAGATACGCAGTATTTT. Its translation is CASSVVEPSTDTQYF.

The V call is TRBV15, the J call TRBJ1-2; 7 bases line up with TRBD1. The CDR3 has 17 amino acids. J gave up 4 bases and V 4 bases, and 15 bases lay outside the gene matches. CDR1 and CDR2 from the germline V gene are LNHNV and YYDKDF (reference sequence). CDR3 DNA sequence: TGTGCCACCAGCACCACAGGGGAGAACGCCCCGGGCTATGGCTACACCTTC. It yields the protein CATSTTGENAPGYGYTF.

This rearrangement joins TRBV7-9 to TRBJ2-1; D may be TRBD2 (5 bases). This CDR3 is 13 amino acids long. The V end was cut by 2 bases, the J end by 11 bases, with 13 bases between. Germline V gene data show CDR1 as SEHNR and CDR2 as FQNEAQ (reference sequence). Written as DNA, the CDR3 is TGTGCCAGCAGCTTAATAGGGTGGGAGAAGCAGTTCTTC. Translated, it gives CASSLIGWEKQFF. The full variable domain, its missing parts supplied by reference TRBV7-9 and TRBJ2-1, is DTGVSQNPRHKITKRGQNVTFRCDPISEHNRLYWYRQTLGQGPEFLTYFQNEAQLEKSRLLSDRFSAERPKGSFSTLEIQRTEQGDSAMYLCASSLIGWEKQFFGPGTRLTVL.

This clone was picked up a small number of times. This chain uses TRBV4-3 with TRBJ1-5; perhaps TRBD1 as D (5 bases). This CDR3 is built from 15 residues. Trimming pared 0 bases from V and 7 bases from J, leaving 13 bases between. Germline loops: CDR1 LGHNA, CDR2 YSLEER. The CDR3 here is CASSQERDPGQPQHF. Here the CDR3 DNA reads TGCGCCAGCAGCCAAGAGCGGGACCCGGGACAGCCCCAGCATTTT.

The chain combines TRBV5-6 with TRBJ2-1, with D hard to call. The CDR3 length is 13 residues. Trimming pared 5 bases from V and 6 bases from J, leaving 12 bases between. Germline loops: CDR1 SGHDT, CDR2 YYEEEE. The CDR3 protein is CASRNKPGNEQFF. The CDR3 DNA is TGTGCCAGCAGAAACAAACCGGGCAATGAGCAGTTCTTC.